This entry concerns a single T cell receptor (beta chain). This clonotype was detected ten times or more. Its binding antigen is unknown. Within one base of it there is no much larger clone, and no base qualities were kept. TCRdb names Illumina Genome Analyzer IIx as the instrument used. Clones were called with MiXCR by TCRdb after fastp trimmed the public reads at Q25, and only in-frame beta chains were retained. Under each unique CDR3 protein, matching rows form one entry showing the most common genes and DNA. The sample data list about 50,000 distinct CDR3 sequences, and around 6.7% of these were observed just once. Clones ranked in the top ten supply 15% to 20% of the sample. This entry comes from a study of patients with pleural tuberculosis (dated by TCRdb to the mid-2010s). The germline V gene supplies CDR1 ENHRY and CDR2 SYGVKD. V is cut by 6 bases and J by 2 bases, and the space between the germline ends is 9 bases. The CDR3 runs 13 residues from the cysteine to the phenylalanine. Kept here is only the CDR3 DNA, which spans 39 bases and is read in frame from base 1.

The TCR sequence derives from a human donor with pleural tuberculosis. This receptor chain uses TRBV10-3 and TRBJ2-3, with the D gene call left open. The DNA sequence is as follows: TGTGCCATCAGAGCCCCTCTCACAGATACGCAGTATTTT. Translated, this gives CAIRAPLTDTQYF.